Listed below are T cell receptor beta chains from one sample, sequenced in a study of T cell responses to AZD1222 COVID-19 vaccine. Produced via immunoSEQ multiplex PCR; TCRdb's table is partial and in-frame only. The sample records 140,000 to 150,000 clones, about nine tenths being singletons. Source: peripheral blood, taken 28 days after the second AZD1222 dose. The receptors were sampled from an adult who received the AZD1222 COVID-19 vaccine. The CDR3 runs from the conserved cysteine through the conserved F or W. The D gene is left open where the match is weak. Clone size is shown for a subset of rows, as once, few, many or a class of expanded clone.

cdr3_nt cdr3_aa cdr3_length d_call j_call v_call clone_size
TGTGCCAGCAGCCAATGGACAGGGTCTAACTATGGCTACACCTTC CASSQWTGSNYGYTF 15 TRBD1 TRBJ1-2 TRBV7-2 -
TGTGCCACCAGTGGGTCAGGGGATCAGCCCCAGCATTTT CATSGSGDQPQHF 13 - TRBJ1-5 TRBV24-1 -
TGTGCCAGCAGTTACCTAAACTGGCTCAGCTCCGCTGAAGCTTTCTTT CASSYLNWLSSAEAFF 16 - TRBJ1-1 TRBV6-5 -
TGTGCCAGCAGCAGGAGGGGGACTAGCGTATACAATGAGCAGTTCTTC CASSRRGTSVYNEQFF 16 TRBD2 TRBJ2-1 TRBV2 -
TGTGCCAGCAGTTTGGGTCAAGCTCAGCCCCAGCATTTT CASSLGQAQPQHF 13 - TRBJ1-5 TRBV6-5 -
TGTGCCAGCAGTTTGGGGAGGGGGCATGGCTACACCTTC CASSLGRGHGYTF 13 TRBD1 TRBJ1-2 TRBV28 -
TGTGCCAGCAGTTTATTATCAGTGTCCGAGCAGTACTTC CASSLLSVSEQYF 13 - TRBJ2-7 TRBV27 -
TGTGCCAGCTCACCCGGGGACATTTCTGAAGCTTTCTTT CASSPGDISEAFF 13 - TRBJ1-1 TRBV18 -
TGCAGCGTCCCAGGCGTATGGAATGAGCAGTTCTTC CSVPGVWNEQFF 12 - TRBJ2-1 TRBV29-1 few
TGTGCCAGCAGTTCCACTGCGAATTCACCCCTCCACTTT CASSSTANSPLHF 13 - TRBJ1-6 TRBV28 -
TGTGCCAGCAGCGACAGTGTTGGAAATTCACCCCTCCACTTT CASSDSVGNSPLHF 14 - TRBJ1-6 TRBV3-1/TRBV3-2 -
TGTGCCAGCAGTCCGGGGACAGGCTTGGGGCTAGCGGGAGGCGAGAATGAGCAGTTCTTC CASSPGTGLGLAGGENEQFF 20 TRBD2 TRBJ2-1 TRBV28 -
TGTGCCAGCATCCCCCCGGGGGGAGCCTACGAGCAGTACTTC CASIPPGGAYEQYF 14 TRBD2 TRBJ2-7 TRBV11-2 -
TGTGCCAGCAGCTTAGAGAAGGACAGGGATGGCTACACCTTC CASSLEKDRDGYTF 14 TRBD1 TRBJ1-2 TRBV7-2 -
TGTGCCAGCTCGCCGACAGGGACCATGCAGCCCCAGCATTTT CASSPTGTMQPQHF 14 TRBD1 TRBJ1-5 TRBV18 -
TGTGCCAGCAGCCCGGGGACAGGGGATTCGTATGGCTACACCTTC CASSPGTGDSYGYTF 15 TRBD1 TRBJ1-2 TRBV7-8 -
TGTGCCAGCAGTGACTCTGCGGAGACCGGGGAGCTGTTTTTT CASSDSAETGELFF 14 - TRBJ2-2 TRBV6-4 -
TGTGCCAGTAGTTCGGGACAGGGGTGGTCCTACGAGCAGTACTTC CASSSGQGWSYEQYF 15 TRBD1 TRBJ2-7 TRBV19 -
TGCAGCGTTGAAGTTGGCGGAAGCTCCTACGAGCAGTACTTC CSVEVGGSSYEQYF 14 - TRBJ2-7 TRBV29-1 -
TGTGCCAGCAGCTTAGACAGGGGAATCGACGAGCAGTACTTC CASSLDRGIDEQYF 14 TRBD1 TRBJ2-7 TRBV7-2 -
TGTGCCAGCAGCGCTGGACAGGGGACAAACACCATATATTTT CASSAGQGTNTIYF 14 TRBD1 TRBJ1-3 TRBV9 -
TGTGCCAGCAGCGTAGAAATACAGGGGGACAATGAGCAGTTCTTC CASSVEIQGDNEQFF 15 TRBD1 TRBJ2-1 TRBV9 -
TGTGCCTGGAGTGTACAGGGGTCCTACGAGCAGTACTTC CAWSVQGSYEQYF 13 TRBD1 TRBJ2-7 TRBV30 -
TGTGCCTGGAGAAAAGGAAGGGATTCACCCCTCCACTTT CAWRKGRDSPLHF 13 - TRBJ1-6 TRBV30 -
TGTGCCAGTAGCTGGCGCGGGGGCCGAACCGATGAGCAGTTCTTC CASSWRGGRTDEQFF 15 - TRBJ2-1 TRBV19 -
TGTGCCAGCAGCTTGGAGGGACGGACCACTGAAGCTTTCTTT CASSLEGRTTEAFF 14 - TRBJ1-1 TRBV11-2 -
TGCAGCGTCCCCCCCGGAGGGAGCCCCACTGAAGCTTTCTTT CSVPPGGSPTEAFF 14 - TRBJ1-1 TRBV29-1 -
TGTGCCAGCAGCTCCTACCGGGGGGAGCTGTTTTTT CASSSYRGELFF 12 - TRBJ2-2 TRBV7-9 -
TGTGCCAGCAGCCGTCATACAGGGGAACCCTACGAGCAGTACTTC CASSRHTGEPYEQYF 15 TRBD1 TRBJ2-7 TRBV6-2/TRBV6-3 -
TGTGCCAGCAACGGGGGAGGGGGTAACTATGGCTACACCTTC CASNGGGGNYGYTF 14 - TRBJ1-2 TRBV2 -
TGTGCCAGTAGTACACTAGCGACCGTAAGGAAAAATGAGCAGTTCTTC CASSTLATVRKNEQFF 16 TRBD2 TRBJ2-1 TRBV19 -
TGTGCCAGTAACCTCCAGAAAGCTAACTATGGCTACACCTTC CASNLQKANYGYTF 14 - TRBJ1-2 TRBV19 -
TGTGCCAGCAGCGCTAGCGGGATCTCCTACGAGCAGTACTTC CASSASGISYEQYF 14 TRBD2 TRBJ2-7 TRBV27 -
TGCGCCAGCAGCCAAGATCGGAGCCCAGGGTCCAATGAGCAGTTCTTC CASSQDRSPGSNEQFF 16 - TRBJ2-1 TRBV4-1 -
TGTGCCAGCTCAGGGACGTCGTACAATGAGCAGTTCTTC CASSGTSYNEQFF 13 - TRBJ2-1 TRBV6-4 -
TGTGCCAGCAGTTATCGGACGGCTGAGCAGTTCTTC CASSYRTAEQFF 12 - TRBJ2-1 TRBV6-2/TRBV6-3 -
TGTGCCAGCAGCCTTGGGACAGCCAAAGCCTACGAGCAGTACTTC CASSLGTAKAYEQYF 15 TRBD1 TRBJ2-7 TRBV3-1/TRBV3-2 -
TGCGCCAGCAGCCAAGAGCTAGGAGGGAATGAAAAACTGTTTTTT CASSQELGGNEKLFF 15 - TRBJ1-4 TRBV4-3 -
TGTGCCAGCAGTTTATCTCTTCGGGGCACTGAAGCTTTCTTT CASSLSLRGTEAFF 14 - TRBJ1-1 TRBV28 -
TGTGCCATCAGTGGGACTAGCGGGTCCTACGAGCAGTACTTC CAISGTSGSYEQYF 14 TRBD2 TRBJ2-7 TRBV10-3 -
TGTGCCAGCAGCTCCACAGGGTTGGGAAACACCATATATTTT CASSSTGLGNTIYF 14 - TRBJ1-3 TRBV7-6 once
TGTGCCAGTAGTTCGGAGGTCAGGGGAACTGAAGCTTTCTTT CASSSEVRGTEAFF 14 - TRBJ1-1 TRBV19 -
TGTGCCAGCAGCTCCGGGGGGGGGATGAACACTGAAGCTTTCTTT CASSSGGGMNTEAFF 15 - TRBJ1-1 TRBV7-2 -
TGTGCCAGCTCACCATCGCTGAACACTGAAGCTTTCTTT CASSPSLNTEAFF 13 - TRBJ1-1 TRBV18 -
TGTGCCAGCAGCTACAATACCCACAGGGTTAATCAGCCCCAGCATTTT CASSYNTHRVNQPQHF 16 - TRBJ1-5 TRBV2 -
TGTGCCAGTAGCCTGTGGGGCACAGATACGCAGTATTTT CASSLWGTDTQYF 13 - TRBJ2-3 TRBV19 -
TGTGCCAGTAGTACGACAGGGACCCACGAGCAGTACTTC CASSTTGTHEQYF 13 TRBD1 TRBJ2-7 TRBV19 -
TGTGCCAGCAGCCAGATACAGGGATTAGAGACCCAGTACTTC CASSQIQGLETQYF 14 - TRBJ2-5 TRBV14 -
TGCGCCAGCAGCCACCTACACCGGGACAGGGGGCGGAATGAGCAGTTCTTC CASSHLHRDRGRNEQFF 17 TRBD1 TRBJ2-1 TRBV4-3 once
TGTGCCAGCAGACTAGCGGGAGCCGATACGCAGTATTTT CASRLAGADTQYF 13 TRBD2 TRBJ2-3 TRBV6-5 -
TGTGCCAGCAGGGGCAGGGATAATTCACCCCTCCACTTT CASRGRDNSPLHF 13 - TRBJ1-6 TRBV27 once
TGTGCCAGCAGCCCTAATTGGGGGATAATGAACACTGAAGCTTTCTTT CASSPNWGIMNTEAFF 16 - TRBJ1-1 TRBV6-2/TRBV6-3 -
TGTGCCAGCAGCCCCCCCCTAAGGGAGATAGGATCTGGGGCCAACGTCCTGACTTTC CASSPPLREIGSGANVLTF 19 - TRBJ2-6 TRBV9 -
TGTGCCAGTAGTATAGGGGGAGTTAGCACAGATACGCAGTATTTT CASSIGGVSTDTQYF 15 - TRBJ2-3 TRBV19 -